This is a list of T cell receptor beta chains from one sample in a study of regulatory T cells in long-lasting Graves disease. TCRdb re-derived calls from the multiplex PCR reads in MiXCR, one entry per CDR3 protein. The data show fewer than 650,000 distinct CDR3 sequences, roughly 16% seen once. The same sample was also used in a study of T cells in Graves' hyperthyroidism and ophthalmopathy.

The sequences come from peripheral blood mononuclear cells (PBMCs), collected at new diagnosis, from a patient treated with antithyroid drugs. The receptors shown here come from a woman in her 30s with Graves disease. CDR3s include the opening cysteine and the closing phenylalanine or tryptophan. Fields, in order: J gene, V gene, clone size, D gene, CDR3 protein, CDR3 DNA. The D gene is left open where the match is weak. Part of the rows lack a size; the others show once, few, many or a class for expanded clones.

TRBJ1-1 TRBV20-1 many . CSAREGRQNTEAFF TGCAGTGCTAGGGAGGGACGCCAGAACACTGAAGCTTTCTTT
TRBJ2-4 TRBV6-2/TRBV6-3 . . CASTEKNIQYF TGTGCCAGCACGGAAAAAAACATTCAGTACTTC
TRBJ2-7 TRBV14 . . CASSQNSNIYEQYF TGTGCCAGCAGCCAAAACAGTAACATCTACGAGCAGTACTTC
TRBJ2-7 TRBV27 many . CASSPHKVYEQYF TGTGCCAGCAGTCCCCACAAGGTCTACGAGCAGTACTTC
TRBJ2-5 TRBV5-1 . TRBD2 CASSLVSSGSETQYF TGCGCCAGCAGCTTGGTGTCTAGCGGGAGTGAGACCCAGTACTTC
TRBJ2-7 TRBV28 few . CASSPLPGRSFPYEQYF TGTGCCAGCAGCCCATTACCGGGACGCTCTTTCCCCTACGAGCAGTACTTC
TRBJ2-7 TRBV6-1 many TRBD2 CASSPTSGRTEQYF TGTGCCAGCAGTCCGACTAGCGGGAGGACCGAGCAGTACTTC
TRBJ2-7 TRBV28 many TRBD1 CASTGTRDRGFKQYF TGTGCCAGCACCGGAACCCGGGACAGGGGTTTCAAGCAGTACTTC
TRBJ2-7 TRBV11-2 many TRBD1 CASSLSRGQGYTYEQYF TGTGCCAGCAGCTTATCCCGCGGACAGGGTTATACCTACGAGCAGTACTTC
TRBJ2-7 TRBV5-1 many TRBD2 CASSLGSLTSGSYEQYF TGCGCCAGCAGCCTGGGCTCCCTCACTAGCGGGAGCTACGAGCAGTACTTC
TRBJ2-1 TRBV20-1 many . CSARETSPGSYNEQFF TGCAGTGCTAGGGAGACTAGTCCCGGGTCCTACAATGAGCAGTTCTTC
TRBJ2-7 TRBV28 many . CASRGLRSYEQYF TGTGCCAGCAGGGGGCTTCGGTCCTACGAGCAGTACTTC
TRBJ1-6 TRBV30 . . CAWSVTMEDDSPLHF TGTGCCTGGAGTGTTACAATGGAGGATGATTCACCCCTCCACTTT
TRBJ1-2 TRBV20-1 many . CSAREPGRAYGYTF TGCAGTGCTAGAGAGCCCGGCAGGGCCTATGGCTACACCTTC
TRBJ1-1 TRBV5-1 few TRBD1 CASSSSSRDRGPETEAFF TGCGCCAGCAGCTCAAGTTCCCGGGACAGGGGCCCGGAAACTGAAGCTTTCTTT
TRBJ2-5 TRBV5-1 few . CASIRQGAREETQYF TGCGCCAGCATCCGTCAAGGGGCGCGAGAAGAGACCCAGTACTTC
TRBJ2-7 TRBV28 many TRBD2 CASTLGGAGEYEQYF TGTGCCAGCACCCTTGGAGGAGCGGGAGAGTACGAGCAGTACTTC
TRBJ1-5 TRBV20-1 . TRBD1 CSAAAGGAGQPQHF TGCAGTGCTGCGGCAGGGGGCGCAGGCCAGCCCCAGCATTTT
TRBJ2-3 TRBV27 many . CASIPVGTDTQYF TGTGCCAGCATTCCGGTCGGGACAGATACGCAGTATTTT
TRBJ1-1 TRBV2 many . CASERGTLQGNTEAFF TGTGCCAGCGAAAGGGGGACACTCCAGGGGAACACTGAAGCTTTCTTT
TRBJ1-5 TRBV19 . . CASSTHGQGFNQPQHF TGTGCCAGTAGTACCCACGGGCAGGGGTTCAATCAGCCCCAGCATTTT
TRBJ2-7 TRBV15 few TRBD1 CATSRDLGTRTGAYEQYF TGTGCCACCAGCAGAGATCTGGGCACCAGGACAGGGGCCTACGAGCAGTACTTC
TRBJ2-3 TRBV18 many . CASSPVAASTDTQYF TGTGCCAGCTCTCCAGTAGCAGCGAGCACAGATACGCAGTATTTT
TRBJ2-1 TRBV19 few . CASSIDRARGLYNEQFF TGTGCCAGTAGTATAGATCGGGCGAGAGGGTTATACAATGAGCAGTTCTTC
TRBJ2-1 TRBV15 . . CATSRGLFNEQSF TGTGCCACCAGCAGAGGACTGTTCAATGAGCAGTCCTTC
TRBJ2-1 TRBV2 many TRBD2 CASSGLAGGGQFF TGTGCCAGCAGTGGACTAGCGGGGGGTGGGCAGTTCTTC
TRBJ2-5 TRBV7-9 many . CASSLSPGPGTQYF TGTGCCAGCAGCTTATCTCCGGGCCCAGGGACCCAGTACTTC
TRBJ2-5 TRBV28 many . CASSFRQETQYF TGTGCCAGCAGTTTTCGCCAAGAGACCCAGTACTTC
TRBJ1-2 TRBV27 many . CASRSTGMGYGYTF TGTGCCAGCAGATCGACAGGAATGGGCTATGGCTACACCTTC
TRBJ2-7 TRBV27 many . CASSQSTGIKIYEQYF TGTGCCAGCAGCCAATCCACAGGGATTAAAATCTACGAGCAGTACTTC
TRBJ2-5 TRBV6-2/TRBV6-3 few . CASRGIYKETQYF TGTGCCAGCAGGGGGATTTACAAAGAGACCCAGTACTTC
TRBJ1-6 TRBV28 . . CASSPYLPGNSPLHF TGTGCCAGCAGTCCGTACCTTCCGGGGAATTCACCCCTCCACTTT
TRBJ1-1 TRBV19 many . CASSPRGGLGVTEAFF TGTGCCAGTAGTCCAAGAGGGGGACTAGGGGTCACTGAAGCTTTCTTT
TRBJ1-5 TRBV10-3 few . CAISGANQPQHF TGTGCCATCAGTGGGGCGAATCAGCCCCAGCATTTT
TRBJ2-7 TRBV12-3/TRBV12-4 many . CASSLAGHEQYF TGTGCCAGCAGTTTGGCGGGGCACGAGCAGTACTTC
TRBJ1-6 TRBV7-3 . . CASSFYWESSYNSPLHF TGTGCCAGCAGCTTCTATTGGGAGAGCTCCTATAATTCACCCCTCCACTTT
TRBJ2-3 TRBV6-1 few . CASSPTRWATDTQYF TGTGCCAGCAGTCCTACTAGGTGGGCCACAGATACGCAGTATTTT
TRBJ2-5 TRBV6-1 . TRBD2 CASSSGNVRNQETQYF TGTGCCAGCAGTAGCGGGAACGTTCGAAACCAAGAGACCCAGTACTTC
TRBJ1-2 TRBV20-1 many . CSASGDLGYTF TGCAGTGCTAGCGGCGACCTGGGCTACACCTTC
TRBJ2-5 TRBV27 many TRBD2 CASSLITTSGRYETQYF TGTGCCAGCAGTCTCATTACGACTAGCGGGAGATATGAGACCCAGTACTTC
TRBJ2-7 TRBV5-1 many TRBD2 CASSYDSGTYEQYF TGTGCCAGCAGTTACGATAGCGGGACCTACGAGCAGTACTTC
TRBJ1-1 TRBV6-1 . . CASFVTANTEAFF TGTGCCAGCTTCGTGACGGCGAACACTGAAGCTTTCTTT
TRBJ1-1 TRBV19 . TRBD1 CASSTGTGVNTEAFF TGTGCCAGTAGTACTGGGACAGGGGTAAACACTGAAGCTTTCTTT
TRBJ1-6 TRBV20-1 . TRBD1 CSAGTGGNSPLHF TGCAGTGCGGGGACAGGCGGGAATTCACCCCTCCACTTT
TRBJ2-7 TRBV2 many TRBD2 CASRSTSGSRDEQYF TGTGCCAGCAGGAGTACTAGCGGGAGTCGGGACGAGCAGTACTTC
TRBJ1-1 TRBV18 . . CASSTSTTVSSTEAFF TGTGCCAGCTCAACCTCAACCACAGTCTCTTCCACTGAAGCTTTCTTT
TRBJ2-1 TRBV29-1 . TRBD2 CSVDVLAGGYEQFF TGCAGCGTTGACGTCCTAGCGGGAGGATATGAGCAGTTCTTC
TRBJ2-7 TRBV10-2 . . CAIWMARYEQYF TGCGCCATTTGGATGGCCCGCTACGAGCAGTACTTC
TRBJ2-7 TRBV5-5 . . CASSLDGHYYEQYF TGTGCCAGCAGCTTGGACGGACATTACTACGAGCAGTACTTC
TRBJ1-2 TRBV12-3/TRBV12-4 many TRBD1 CASSLGTGPHYGYTF TGTGCCAGCAGTTTAGGGACAGGTCCCCACTATGGCTACACCTTC
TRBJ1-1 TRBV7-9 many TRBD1 CATDRGANTEAFF TGTGCCACGGACAGGGGGGCGAACACTGAAGCTTTCTTT
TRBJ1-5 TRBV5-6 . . CASSLRAGWETRPQHF TGTGCCAGCAGCTTGCGGGCAGGGTGGGAAACAAGGCCCCAGCATTTT
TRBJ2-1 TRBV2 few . CASRSRGAYNEQFF TGTGCCAGCAGATCGAGAGGGGCCTACAATGAGCAGTTCTTC
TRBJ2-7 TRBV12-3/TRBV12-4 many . CASTILTGEGEQYF TGTGCCAGCACCATACTGACAGGGGAGGGCGAGCAGTACTTC
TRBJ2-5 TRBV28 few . CASSFMWETQYF TGTGCCAGCAGTTTTATGTGGGAGACCCAGTACTTC
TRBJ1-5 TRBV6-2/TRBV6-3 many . CASSEGGSLGNQPQHF TGTGCCAGCAGTGAAGGGGGGTCCTTGGGCAATCAGCCCCAGCATTTT
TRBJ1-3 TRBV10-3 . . CATIREILGNTIYF TGTGCCACGATCAGGGAAATACTTGGAAACACCATATATTTT